This T cell receptor beta chain is drawn from a study of T cells after yellow fever vaccination (dated by TCRdb to about 2019). About the study as a whole: The SMART-Seq v4 Ultra Low Input RNA kit was used to prepare libraries from fractions with low cell numbers. Blood was collected at multiple timepoints before and after primary and secondary immunization, and bulk PBMC replicates and cell subsets were isolated. Bulk TCR alpha and beta repertoires were sequenced longitudinally to track T-cell clones before and after primary and booster YFV17D yellow fever vaccination. Two healthy male donors, one aged 18 to 29 and one aged 30 to 40 years, were included in the cohort.

Here is what the overall study found, with its caveats: Because only two donors were included in the study, the extent to which the findings can be generalized is limited. Most clones expanded after primary vaccination (almost 98% of CD4 and roughly 90% of CD8) were re-detected after the booster, suggesting that broad memory maintenance occurred. Because abundant contaminating clonotypes from the bulk population could be contained in FACS-sorted repertoires, computational filtering was required. The secondary T-cell response was weaker than the primary response but faster, peaking on day 5 instead of day 15. A small share of clonotypes occurred in both CD4 and CD8 compartments, likely arising from convergent recombination.

The listed sequencing device is Illumina NovaSeq 6000. TCR cDNA was made using 5'RACE template switching, a step that added a universal primer site and unique molecular identifiers. Priming of cDNA synthesis was performed from both the TCR alpha and TCR beta constant segments. Library amplification used two PCR steps, and the second PCR step added sample barcodes and sequencing adapters. Sequencing of libraries was performed on Illumina HiSeq 2500 (2x100 bp) or NovaSeq (2x150 bp). Per the original workflow: MIGEC handled demultiplexing of reads and collapsing into UMI consensus sequences, while MiXCR performed V(D)J alignment. Clonotypes responding to the vaccine were identified with edgeR on replicate PBMC samples, with the criteria of FDR below 0.01 and a log2 fold change above 5 up to day 15. Bulk clonotypes were assigned CD4 or CD8 identity according to which sequenced CD4 or CD8 repertoire held them at higher abundance. Using fastp at Q25 and MiXCR, TCRdb reprocessed the public reads and kept productive beta chains. Duplicate CDR3 protein sequences are folded into a single record with the most common DNA and genes. The V and J calls follow TCRdb's processing rather than the paper's. Here the sample has over 250,000 distinct CDR3 sequences; over 4% occur a single time. Approximately 25% of the sample goes to the ten largest clones.

Trimming takes 1 base from V and 7 bases from J, and the germline ends sit 10 bases apart. The CDR3 goes from the cysteine to the phenylalanine over 14 residues. Only the CDR3 DNA is retained, 42 bases long and in frame from the first base. This sample's treatment or condition label indicates: live attenuated yellow fever vaccine strain. At each blood-draw timepoint, two biological replicates of bulk PBMCs were collected. PBMCs were isolated from peripheral blood using a standard Ficoll-Paque protocol. TriZol was used to extract RNA from bulk PBMCs, CD4 and CD8 fractions, and dextramer-positive and dextramer-negative fractions. In this sample, this clonotype turned up a few times. It lacks a known antigen. No quality values exist for individual bases; no much larger clone is one base distant.

This sequence uses TRBV12-3 or TRBV12-4 and TRBJ1-4; 5 matching bases give a weak D call of TRBD1. This TCR was sampled from a man between 18 and 29 years old who received the YFV17D yellow fever vaccine. The material sequenced was PBMCs, taken 5 days after the yellow fever booster vaccination. The sequence in DNA is TGTGCCAGCAGTTTAGGCGGCAGGGCTGAAAAACTGTTTTTT. It specifies CASSLGGRAEKLFF.